The 13 T cell receptor beta chains given below trace back to one sample, sequenced in a study of T cell changes during pregnancy in multiple sclerosis. Profiling relied on immunoSEQ multiplex PCR, and the TCRdb table lists in-frame clones only, not all of them. The data show 50,000 to 60,000 clones, roughly nine tenths seen once. The sequences come from CD4+ T cells from peripheral blood mononuclear cells, collected in the first trimester of pregnancy. These receptors were collected from a female donor with multiple sclerosis, enrolled in a pregnancy study.

V and J are TRBV19 and TRBJ1-1, with D unclear. CDR3 length: 14 amino acids. CDR1 is LNHDA and CDR2 is SQIVND in the germline V gene (reference sequence). V dropped 5 bases and J dropped 1 base, with 11 bases sitting between them. The CDR3 spells CASSLITANTEAFF. For the CDR3, the DNA is TGTGCCAGTAGTTTGATAACAGCGAACACTGAAGCTTTCTTT.

This chain connects TRBV9 to TRBJ2-2; 9 bases match TRBD2. Per the germline V gene, CDR1 is SGDLS and CDR2 is YYNGEE. The CDR3 totals 17 residues. V trimming: 3 bases; J trimming: 6 bases; junction bases outside the gene matches: 12. For the CDR3, the DNA is TGTGCCAGCAGCGCGCGTGGCGGGGGGGCCGGCCCCGGGGAGCTGTTTTTT. The encoded protein is CASSARGGGAGPGELFF.

The CDR3 here is CAIEGADNEKLFF. The CDR3 DNA follows: TGTGCCATCGAGGGGGCGGATAATGAAAAACTGTTTTTT. The chain carries TRBV15 and TRBJ1-4, with TRBD1 matching 7 bases. The CDR3 sequence is 13 residues long. V lost 10 bases to trimming and J lost 4 bases; unmatched junction nucleotides: 6. The germline V gene has CDR1 LNHNV and CDR2 YYDKDF (reference sequence).

V and J are TRBV6-6 and TRBJ1-1, with D possibly TRBD1 on 5 matching bases. The germline gives CDR1 MNHNY, CDR2 SVGAGI (reference sequence). Between the trimmed V and J ends, which lost 7 bases and 11 bases, there was a span of 11 bases. The CDR3 covers 10 residues. Written as DNA, the CDR3 is TGTGCCAGCATTGGGACTTCGGCTTTCTTT. Translating it yields CASIGTSAFF.

The sample holds a few counts of this clone. The V call is TRBV7-6, the J call TRBJ1-6; D remains unclear. V gave up 2 bases and J gave up 9 bases, with 14 bases separating them. Germline V lookup: CDR1 SGHVS, CDR2 FNYEAQ. This CDR3 is built from 15 residues. DNA of the CDR3: TGTGCCAGCAGCTTATTTCCGGGTGGTGGTTCACCCCTCCACTTT. This gives the protein CASSLFPGGGSPLHF.

This chain connects TRBV6-5 to TRBJ2-7, with 8 bases lining up with TRBD2. Germline trimming cut 9 bases from V and 2 bases from J; bases unmatched to any gene: 6. This CDR3 comprises 13 residues. Germline CDR1 MNHEY, CDR2 SVGAGI. CDR3 sequence (DNA): TGTGCCAGTAGGCGGGGGGTCACCTACGAGCAGTACTTC. It codes for CASRRGVTYEQYF.

This chain connects TRBV15 to TRBJ1-1; maybe TRBD1 (5 bases). With 1 base removed from V and 0 bases from J, the gap between germline ends came to 18 bases. The V gene's germline CDR1 is LNHNV and CDR2 YYDKDF (reference sequence). CDR3 size: 18 residues. CDR3: CATSRGKGRGWVNTEAFF. CDR3 DNA sequence: TGTGCCACCAGCAGAGGAAAGGGAAGGGGTTGGGTGAACACTGAAGCTTTCTTT. The complete variable domain, with remaining parts taken from reference TRBV15 and TRBJ1-1, reads DAMVIQNPRYQVTQFGKPVTLSCSQTLNHNVMYWYQQKSSQAPKLLFHYYDKDFNNEADTPDNFQSRRPNTSFCFLDIRSPGLGDTAMYLCATSRGKGRGWVNTEAFFGQGTRLTVV.

This clone appeared a single time. CDR3 loop: CASSLIAGGTTDTQYF. Here the CDR3 DNA reads TGTGCCAGCAGCTTAATAGCGGGGGGGACCACAGATACGCAGTATTTT. The chain couples TRBV7-3 to TRBJ2-3; 11 bases are shared with TRBD2. The CDR3 runs 16 residues. V dropped 1 base and J dropped 2; count of bases not matched to a gene: 2. The germline V gene has CDR1 SGHTA and CDR2 FQGTGA.

The chain couples TRBV6-1 to TRBJ2-7; D gene unclear. The CDR3 is 14 amino acids. Trimming removed 4 bases from V and 1 base from J, with 11 bases in between. CDR1 and CDR2 (germline): MNHNS, SASEGT. The CDR3 DNA follows: TGTGCCAGCAGTGCGATCACCCTATCCTACGAGCAGTACTTC. Translation: CASSAITLSYEQYF.

The chain combines TRBV15 with TRBJ2-5; 7 positions agree with TRBD2. J gave up 1 base and V 3 bases, and 8 bases lay outside the gene matches. Germline V gene lookup returns CDR1 LNHNV and CDR2 YYDKDF (reference sequence). There are 16 residues in the CDR3. CDR3 protein: CATSRGGRGSQETQYF. The CDR3 region has the DNA TGTGCCACCAGCAGGGGAGGGAGGGGTTCCCAAGAGACCCAGTACTTC.

The gene calls are TRBV6-6 and TRBJ2-5; 9 bases are a match to TRBD2. The CDR3 totals 15 residues. Trimming at V came to 7 bases and at J to 6 bases, leaving 12 bases not matched to a gene. Germline CDR1 reads MNHNY; CDR2 reads SVGAGI (reference sequence). The CDR3 region is CASTTPGGGAKTQYF. CDR3 DNA: TGTGCCAGCACTACCCCTGGCGGGGGGGCGAAGACCCAGTACTTC.

V is TRBV15 and J is TRBJ1-2; D unresolved. The length of the CDR3 is 16 residues. Trimming left V 0 bases short and J 4 bases short, with 15 bases between. Looked up from germline, CDR1 is LNHNV and CDR2 is YYDKDF (reference sequence). This chain's CDR3 is CATSRDLEGSLYGYTF. The CDR3 DNA follows: TGTGCCACCAGCAGAGATCTAGAAGGGAGCCTCTATGGCTACACCTTC.

This clone has more than one count but fewer than ten. The genes are TRBV9 and TRBJ1-5; D is uncertain. The CDR3 consists of 14 residues. The V end lost 3 bases, the J end lost 0 bases, and 7 bases lay between the germline ends. Germline V gene sequence: CDR1 SGDLS, CDR2 YYNGEE. The CDR3 region is CASSGGYSNQPQHF. Here the CDR3 DNA reads TGTGCCAGCAGCGGCGGATATAGCAATCAGCCCCAGCATTTT.